This T cell receptor (beta chain) was identified in a study of T cells in localized non-small cell lung cancer. Study-wide results and limits: A median about 62 of the top 100 tumor clones appeared in adjacent lung. Clonality of T cells reached its maximum in uninvolved adjacent lung, surpassing tumor.

CDR1 is MGHDK and CDR2 is SYGVNS in the germline V gene. This CDR3 is 13 amino acids long. V trimming: 7 bases; J trimming: 6 bases; junction bases outside the gene matches: 4. Of note for this clone: The antigen remains undetermined.

The method was immunoSEQ multiplex PCR; TCRdb's version includes in-frame clones alone and lacks a portion of them. This sample has approximately 3,000 clones; 24% occur once, and the top ten carry 21%. The receptor's source is a man aged 35 to 69 with stage I lung adenocarcinoma. The chain employs TRBV25-1 and TRBJ2-2; 8 bases map to TRBD2. The sample was lung tumor tissue, taken before any cancer treatment. The DNA for the CDR3 is TGTGCCAGCACCCAGCGGGGGTCCGGGGAGCTGTTTTTT. Translating it yields CASTQRGSGELFF.